The source of this T cell receptor beta chain is a study of response to subunit inactivated influenza vaccine. The CDR3 has 16 amino acids. Germline CDR1 MNHEY, CDR2 SVGEGT. V was pared by 4 bases and J by 1 base, with 8 bases of the junction left unmatched. Whole-study results and caveats: After each seasonal influenza vaccination, few new T cells are recruited, the authors suggested.

One entry per CDR3 protein, called by TCRdb with MiXCR from the RT-PCR reads. The table has 530,000 or so distinct CDR3 sequences, approximately 24% seen once. In regard to this clonotype: Its specificity is unknown.

The sample was CD4+ T cells sorted from PBMCs, taken 4 to 6 days after vaccination. The chain links TRBV6-2 or TRBV6-3 to TRBJ2-7; 9 bases fit TRBD1. The receptor's source is a man aged 45-65 years who received an inactivated influenza vaccine. The DNA of the CDR3 is TGTGCCAGCAGTTTAACAGGGGGCTTAAGATCCTACGAGCAGTACTTC. It specifies CASSLTGGLRSYEQYF.